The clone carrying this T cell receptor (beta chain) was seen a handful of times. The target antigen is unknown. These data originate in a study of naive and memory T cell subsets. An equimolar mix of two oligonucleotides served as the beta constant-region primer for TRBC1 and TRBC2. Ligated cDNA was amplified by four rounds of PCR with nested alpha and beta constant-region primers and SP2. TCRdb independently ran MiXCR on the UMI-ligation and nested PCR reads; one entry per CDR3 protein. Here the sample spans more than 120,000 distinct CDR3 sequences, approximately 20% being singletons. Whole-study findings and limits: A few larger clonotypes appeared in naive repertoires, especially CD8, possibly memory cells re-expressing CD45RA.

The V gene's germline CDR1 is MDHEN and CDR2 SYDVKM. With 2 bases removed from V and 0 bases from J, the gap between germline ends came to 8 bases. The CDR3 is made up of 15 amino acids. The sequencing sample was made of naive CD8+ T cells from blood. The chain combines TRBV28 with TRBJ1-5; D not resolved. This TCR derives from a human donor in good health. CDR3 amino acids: CASSLSATSNQPQHF. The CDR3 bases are TGTGCCAGCAGTTTAAGCGCTACTAGCAATCAGCCCCAGCATTTT.